This TCR beta chain was found in a study of blood T cell repertoires in COVID-19. The wider study: COVID-19 samples, acute and convalescent, were from the United States, Italy and Spain. The cDNA or gDNA used as material had been derived from T cells, B-cell-depleted T cells, or PBMCs.

Original data processing: For nucleated cells, counts were estimated from reference gene primer amplification. The data were produced by immunoSEQ multiplex PCR, yet TCRdb's version contains in-frame clones alone and is incomplete. The V and J calls and clone size come from that table; D and trimming were worked out from the DNA. The table shows 300,000 to 450,000 clones, with about 90% occurring only once. Per germline, CDR1 LNHNV and CDR2 YYDKDF (reference sequence). V shed 8 bases and J shed 3 bases, with 17 bases lying between them. CDR3 length: 15 residues. Patients of the Seattle cohort, enrolled during active infection, were followed longitudinally.

What was sequenced was peripheral blood. J is TRBJ1-5 and V is TRBV15; D is perhaps TRBD1 (5 bases). The clonotype comes from a woman aged 25 to 39 with COVID-19, enrolled during active disease. CDR3 region: CATSRARAYNQPQHF. For the CDR3, the DNA is TGTGCCACCTCCCGGGCCAGGGCATACAATCAGCCCCAGCATTTT.